The text below deals with one TCR beta chain. These data originate in a study of blood T cell repertoires in COVID-19. On the study more broadly: Samples taken during acute and convalescent COVID-19 were collected in the United States, Italy and Spain. PBMCs, B-cell-depleted T cells, or T cells were the source of the cDNA or gDNA that made up the material.

CDR1 and CDR2 from the germline V gene are SEHNR and FQNEAQ (reference sequence). V lost 4 bases and J lost 3; bases outside the gene matches: 3. This CDR3 contains 14 residues. Per the original data handling: The assay estimated nucleated cells by amplifying reference gene primers. Generated by immunoSEQ multiplex PCR, the TCRdb table keeps only in-frame clones and is missing some. V, J and clone size were drawn from that table, and D and trimming were deduced from the DNA. The table records 150,000 to 200,000 clones, around 87% of them present only once. The chain links TRBV7-9 to TRBJ1-5; 7 bases are a match to TRBD1. The sample was peripheral blood. This sequence originates from a woman aged 18-29 years who had recovered from COVID-19. CDR3 region: CASSSTGTNQPQHF. CDR3 DNA sequence: TGTGCCAGCAGCTCGACAGGGACCAATCAGCCCCAGCATTTT.